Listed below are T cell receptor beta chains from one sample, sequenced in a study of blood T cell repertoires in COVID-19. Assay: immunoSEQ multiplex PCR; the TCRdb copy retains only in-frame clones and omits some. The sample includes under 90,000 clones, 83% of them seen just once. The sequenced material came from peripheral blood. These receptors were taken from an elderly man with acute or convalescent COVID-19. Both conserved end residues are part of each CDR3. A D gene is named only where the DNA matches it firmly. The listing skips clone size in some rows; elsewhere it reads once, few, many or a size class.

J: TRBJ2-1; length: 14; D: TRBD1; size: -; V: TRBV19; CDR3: CASNRQGVGNEQFF; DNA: TGTGCCAGTAACCGACAGGGGGTAGGCAATGAGCAGTTCTTC
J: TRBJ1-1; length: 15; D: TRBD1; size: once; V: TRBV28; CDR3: CASSLLRDRATEAFF; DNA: TGTGCCAGCAGTTTACTCCGGGACAGAGCGACTGAAGCTTTCTTT
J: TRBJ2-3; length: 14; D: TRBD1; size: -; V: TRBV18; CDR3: CASSPGTATDTQYF; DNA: TGTGCCAGCTCACCCGGGACAGCCACAGATACGCAGTATTTT
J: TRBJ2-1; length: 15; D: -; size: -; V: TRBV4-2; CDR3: CASSPRGPSYNEQFF; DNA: TGTGCCAGCAGCCCGCGGGGGCCCTCCTACAATGAGCAGTTCTTC
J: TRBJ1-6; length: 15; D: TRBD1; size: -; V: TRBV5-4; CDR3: CASSSETGVNSPLHF; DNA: TGTGCCAGCAGCTCCGAGACAGGGGTTAATTCACCCCTCCACTTT
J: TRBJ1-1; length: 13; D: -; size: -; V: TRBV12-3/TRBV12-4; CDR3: CASRAGEGTEAFF; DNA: TGTGCCAGCCGGGCAGGGGAGGGTACTGAAGCTTTCTTT
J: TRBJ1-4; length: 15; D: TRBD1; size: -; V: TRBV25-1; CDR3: CASRGGSGGAEKLFF; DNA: TGTGCCAGCAGGGGGGGGTCAGGGGGCGCGGAAAAACTGTTTTTT
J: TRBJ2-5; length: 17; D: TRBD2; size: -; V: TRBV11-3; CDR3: CASSWGTSGMYQETQYF; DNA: TGTGCCAGCAGCTGGGGGACTAGCGGGATGTACCAAGAGACCCAGTACTTC
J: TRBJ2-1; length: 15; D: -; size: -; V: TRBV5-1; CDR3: CASSLGQVSYNEQFF; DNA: TGCGCCAGCAGCTTGGGACAGGTCTCCTACAATGAGCAGTTCTTC
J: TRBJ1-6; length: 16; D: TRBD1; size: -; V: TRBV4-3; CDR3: CASSHTGQLYNSPLHF; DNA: TGCGCCAGCAGCCACACGGGACAGCTCTATAATTCACCCCTCCACTTT
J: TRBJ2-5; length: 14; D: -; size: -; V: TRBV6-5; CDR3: CASSYIQVQETQYF; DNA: TGTGCCAGCAGTTACATCCAGGTCCAAGAGACCCAGTACTTC
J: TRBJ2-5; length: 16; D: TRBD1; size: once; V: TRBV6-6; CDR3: CASSLQGQGSGGTQYF; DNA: TGTGCCAGCAGCCTTCAGGGACAGGGGAGCGGGGGGACCCAGTACTTC
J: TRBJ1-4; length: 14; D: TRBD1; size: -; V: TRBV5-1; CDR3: CASSTGTGNEKLFF; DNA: TGCGCCAGCTCCACCGGGACAGGAAATGAAAAACTGTTTTTT
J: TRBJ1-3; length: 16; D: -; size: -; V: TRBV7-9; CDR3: CASSLMGGDSGNTIYF; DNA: TGTGCCAGCAGCTTAATGGGAGGGGACTCTGGAAACACCATATATTTT
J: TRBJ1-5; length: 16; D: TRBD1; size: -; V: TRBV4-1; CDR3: CASSQLGTASNQPQHF; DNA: TGCGCCAGCAGCCAACTCGGGACAGCTTCCAATCAGCCCCAGCATTTT
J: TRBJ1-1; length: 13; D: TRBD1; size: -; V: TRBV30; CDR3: CASQTGGWTEAFF; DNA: TGTGCATCACAGACAGGGGGCTGGACTGAAGCTTTCTTT
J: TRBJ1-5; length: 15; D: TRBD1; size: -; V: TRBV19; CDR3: CASSLGTGNDQPQHF; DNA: TGTGCCAGTAGTCTAGGGACAGGGAACGATCAGCCCCAGCATTTT
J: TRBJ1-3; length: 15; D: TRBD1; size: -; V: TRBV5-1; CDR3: CASSLGGTGGNTIYF; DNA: TGCGCCAGCAGCTTGGGGGGGACAGGAGGAAACACCATATATTTT
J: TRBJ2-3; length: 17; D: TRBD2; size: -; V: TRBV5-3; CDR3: CARSLILTREATDTQYF; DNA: TGTGCCAGAAGCTTAATACTTACCCGGGAGGCCACAGATACGCAGTATTTT
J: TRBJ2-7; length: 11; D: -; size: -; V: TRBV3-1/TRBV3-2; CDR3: CASSRGNEQYF; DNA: TGTGCCAGCAGTCGGGGGAACGAGCAGTACTTC
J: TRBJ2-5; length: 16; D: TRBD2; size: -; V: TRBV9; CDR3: CASSVGLAGFQETQYF; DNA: TGTGCCAGCAGCGTGGGACTAGCGGGTTTTCAAGAGACCCAGTACTTC
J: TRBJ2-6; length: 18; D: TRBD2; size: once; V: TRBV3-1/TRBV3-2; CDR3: CASSQDAGGTTGANVLTF; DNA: TGTGCCAGCAGCCAAGATGCGGGGGGCACAACAGGGGCCAACGTCCTGACTTTC
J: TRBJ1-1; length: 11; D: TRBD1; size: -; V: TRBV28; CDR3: CASSYRGQAFF; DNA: TGTGCCAGCAGTTACAGGGGGCAAGCTTTCTTT
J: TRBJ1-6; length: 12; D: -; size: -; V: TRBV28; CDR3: CASTEGESPLHF; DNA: TGTGCCAGCACCGAAGGGGAATCGCCCCTCCACTTT
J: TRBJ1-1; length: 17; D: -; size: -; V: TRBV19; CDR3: CASSIEGRGMMNTEAFF; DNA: TGTGCCAGTAGTATTGAGGGACGGGGGATGATGAACACTGAAGCTTTCTTT
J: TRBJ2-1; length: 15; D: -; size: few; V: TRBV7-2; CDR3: CASSPQTGTYNEQFF; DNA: TGTGCCAGCAGCCCACAAACGGGGACTTACAATGAGCAGTTCTTC
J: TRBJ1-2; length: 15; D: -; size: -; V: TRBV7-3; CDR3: CASSSTGTGGGGYTF; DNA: TGTGCCAGCAGCTCCACCGGGACCGGGGGAGGTGGCTACACCTTC
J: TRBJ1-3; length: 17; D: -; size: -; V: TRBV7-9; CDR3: CASSLVRDNGFGNTIYF; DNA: TGTGCCAGCAGCTTAGTAAGGGACAACGGGTTTGGAAACACCATATATTTT
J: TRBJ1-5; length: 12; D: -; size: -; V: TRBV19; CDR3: CASSNGIQPQHF; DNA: TGTGCCAGTAGTAACGGGATTCAGCCCCAGCATTTT